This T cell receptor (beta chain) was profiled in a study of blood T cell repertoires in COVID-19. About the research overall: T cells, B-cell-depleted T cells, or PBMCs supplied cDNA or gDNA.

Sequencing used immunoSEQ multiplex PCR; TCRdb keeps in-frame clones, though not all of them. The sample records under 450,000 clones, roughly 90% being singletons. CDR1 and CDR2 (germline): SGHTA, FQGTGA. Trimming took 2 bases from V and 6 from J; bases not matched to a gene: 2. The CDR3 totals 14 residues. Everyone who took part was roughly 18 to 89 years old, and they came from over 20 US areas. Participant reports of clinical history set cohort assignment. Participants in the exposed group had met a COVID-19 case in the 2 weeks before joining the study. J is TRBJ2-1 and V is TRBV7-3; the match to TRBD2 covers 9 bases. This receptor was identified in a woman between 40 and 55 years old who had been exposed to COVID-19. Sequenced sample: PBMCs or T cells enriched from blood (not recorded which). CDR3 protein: CASSLAGGINEQFF. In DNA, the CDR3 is TGTGCCAGCAGCTTAGCGGGAGGGATCAATGAGCAGTTCTTC.